The 8 T cell receptor beta chains given below trace back to one sample, sequenced in a study of spatial heterogeneity in lung cancer. Time point given: sample taken at primary tumor resection. TCRdb independently ran MiXCR on the 5' RACE reads; one entry per CDR3 protein. The data show just over 75,000 distinct CDR3 sequences, about 8.5% seen once. The source material was PBMCs, sampled at surgery. The receptors here all came from a male donor with early-stage non-small cell lung cancer.

V gene TRBV5-1 combines with J gene TRBJ1-1, with D unclear. Germline V lookup: CDR1 SGHRS, CDR2 YFSETQ. V lost 1 base and J lost 0, with 7 bases in between. The CDR3 totals 14 residues. The CDR3 spells CASSLMGMNTEAFF. DNA for the CDR3: TGCGCCAGCAGCTTGATGGGGATGAACACTGAAGCTTTCTTT.

The table lists this clonotype with many counts. The V gene is TRBV27, the J gene TRBJ2-4; TRBD2 might be the D (6 bases). V gave up 9 bases and J gave up 1 base, with 16 bases separating them. CDR1 is MNHEY and CDR2 is SMNVEV in the germline V gene (reference sequence). The length of the CDR3 is 15 residues. CDR3 sequence: CARRRGLGAKNIQYF. The DNA of the CDR3 is TGTGCCAGACGGCGGGGCCTGGGGGCCAAAAACATTCAGTACTTC.

This chain connects TRBV5-4 to TRBJ2-3; 10 bases line up with TRBD2. V shed 4 bases and J 1 base; nucleotides not matched to a gene: 3. CDR3 length: 15 amino acids. The germline V gene encodes CDR1 SGHNT and CDR2 YYREEE (reference sequence). The CDR3: CASSRTSGGTDTQYF. CDR3 bases: TGTGCCAGCAGCCGGACTAGCGGAGGCACAGATACGCAGTATTTT.

V gene TRBV25-1 combines with J gene TRBJ2-7; 7 bases map to TRBD1. In germline, CDR1 is MGHDK, CDR2 SYGVNS. The ends lost 3 bases at V and 3 bases at J; junction bases unmatched: 5. The CDR3 runs 14 residues. The CDR3 coding sequence is TGTGCCAGCAGTGATCGCGACAGGGACTACGAGCAGTACTTC. Translated: CASSDRDRDYEQYF.

The chain couples TRBV28 to TRBJ1-1, with 8 positions matching TRBD1. This CDR3 has 12 amino acids. V shed 6 bases and J 5 bases; nucleotides not matched to a gene: 2. The germline gives CDR1 MDHEN, CDR2 SYDVKM. The DNA of the CDR3 is TGTGCCAGCAGCAGGGGGCAAACTGAAGCTTTCTTT. This sequence encodes CASSRGQTEAFF.

This rearrangement joins TRBV12-3 or TRBV12-4 to TRBJ2-3; D could derive from TRBD1 or TRBD2 (5 bases each). V was cut by 3 bases and J by 0 bases, with 10 bases left in between. This CDR3 spans 15 amino acids. CDR3 nucleotide sequence: TGTGCCAGCAGTTTCGGGGCGTTGAGCACAGATACGCAGTATTTT. It is translated as CASSFGALSTDTQYF.

In its sample, this clonotype was seen many times. The chain employs TRBV12-3 or TRBV12-4 and TRBJ1-1; D gene ambiguous. This CDR3 contains 15 residues. Trimming removed 7 bases from V and 0 bases from J, with 15 bases in between. CDR3 sequence (DNA): TGTGCCAGCAATCGACGGGAAGCCATGAACACTGAAGCTTTCTTT. It specifies CASNRREAMNTEAFF.

This clonotype was detected many times. The chain joins TRBV29-1 to TRBJ2-3; D possibly uses TRBD1 or TRBD2 (5 bases each). CDR3 length equals 14 residues. The germline CDR1 and CDR2 sequences are SQVTM and ANQGSEA. Trimming removed 3 bases at V and 0 bases at J, with 10 bases between. The CDR3 nucleotides read TGCAGCGTTGATTTCGGGGCTAGCACAGATACGCAGTATTTT. It specifies CSVDFGASTDTQYF.